The 29 T cell receptor beta chains presented below share a single source sample, sequenced in a study of cytomegalovirus exposure and HLA in healthy donors. PCR used 60 Vbeta primers and 13 Jbeta primers. Clones were sequenced by immunoSEQ multiplex PCR, and TCRdb holds only the in-frame ones, with some missing. This sample has about 230,000 clones, with around four fifths found just once. The sample taken for sequencing was PBMCs. The receptors originated from a boy between 10 and 17 years old in good health and CMV-seronegative.

This chain joins TRBV19 and TRBJ2-1, with TRBD1 as a possible D gene (6 bases). The CDR3 totals 13 residues. The germline V gene encodes CDR1 LNHDA and CDR2 SQIVND (reference sequence). V lost 9 bases, J lost 3 bases, and 12 bases lay in between. CDR3 nucleotide sequence: TGTGCCAGCCGGGACATACTCTACAATGAGCAGTTCTTC. Translated: CASRDILYNEQFF.

Concerning this clone itself: Within the sample, other DNA sequences also encode this same CDR3. The chain links TRBV7-3 to TRBJ2-2; 8 bases match TRBD1. Trimming cost V 5 bases and J 6 bases; bases outside gene matches: 2. The CDR3 is 13 amino acids. Germline CDR1 and CDR2: SGHTA and FQGTGA. The CDR3 DNA is TGTGCCAGCAGCCTGACAGGGGCCGGGGAGCTGTTTTTT. Residues: CASSLTGAGELFF. The entire variable domain, with the rest obtained from reference TRBV7-3 and TRBJ2-2, is as follows: GAGVSQTPSNKVTEKGKYVELRCDPISGHTALYWYRQSLGQGPEFLIYFQGTGAADDSGLPNDRFFAVRPEGSVSTLKIQRTERGDSAVYLCASSLTGAGELFFGEGSRLTVL.

This chain joins TRBV27 and TRBJ1-2; possible D gene TRBD1, 6 bases. The CDR3 is 14 residues long. The V and J ends lost 6 bases and 5 bases respectively, with 16 bases between them. Looked up from germline, CDR1 is MNHEY and CDR2 is SMNVEV (reference sequence). The CDR3 sequence: CASSFSRGRYGYTF. The CDR3 region has the DNA TGTGCCAGCAGCTTCTCCAGGGGTCGGTATGGCTACACCTTC.

J is TRBJ2-7 and V is TRBV7-3, with TRBD1 identical over 8 bases. This CDR3 region has 15 residues. Germline trimming cut 5 bases from V and 4 bases from J; bases unmatched to any gene: 10. Germline V gene sequence: CDR1 SGHTA, CDR2 FQGTGA. The DNA of the CDR3 is TGTGCCAGCAGCATTGGACAGGGCGGTTTTTACGAGCAGTACTTC. As protein: CASSIGQGGFYEQYF.

This clone has just one count. The chain carries TRBV9 and TRBJ2-6; D call uncertain. This CDR3 has 15 amino acids. Trimming took off 0 bases at V and 0 bases at J, with 4 bases between the two ends. The germline gives CDR1 SGDLS, CDR2 YYNGEE. The CDR3 DNA is TGTGCCAGCAGCGTAGGCAGCTCTGGGGCCAACGTCCTGACTTTC. Translation gives CASSVGSSGANVLTF.

V usage is TRBV7-6 and J usage is TRBJ1-2; 9 positions match TRBD1. Germline CDR1 SGHVS, CDR2 FNYEAQ. Trimming at V came to 5 bases and at J to 6 bases, leaving 4 bases not matched to a gene. The CDR3 length is 13 residues. CDR3 sequence (DNA): TGTGCCAGCAGCACGGGACAGGGTCATGGCTACACCTTC. Amino acid sequence: CASSTGQGHGYTF. Variable domain in full (rest from reference TRBV7-6 and TRBJ1-2): GAGVSQSPRYKVTKRGQDVALRCDPISGHVSLYWYRQALGQGPEFLTYFNYEAQQDKSGLPNDRFSAERPEGSISTLTIQRTEQRDSAMYRCASSTGQGHGYTFGSGTRLTVV.

The rearrangement uses TRBV5-6 and TRBJ2-7; D remains ambiguous. This CDR3 comprises 14 residues. Per germline, CDR1 SGHDT and CDR2 YYEEEE. Trimming stripped 4 bases from V and 8 bases from J, with 19 bases between. This CDR3 reads CASSATPVNSQQYF. The CDR3, as DNA: TGTGCCAGCAGCGCTACTCCGGTGAACTCCCAGCAGTACTTC. Looking up the rest from reference TRBV5-6 and TRBJ2-7 gives the full variable domain: DAGVTQSPTHLIKTRGQQVTLRCSPKSGHDTVSWYQQALGQGPQFIFQYYEEEERQRGNFPDRFSGHQFPNYSSELNVNALLLGDSALYLCASSATPVNSQQYFGPGTRLTVT.

This clone showed up just a few times. The chain is built from TRBV7-6 and TRBJ1-2; perhaps TRBD1 as D (6 bases). The CDR3 is 14 residues long. V was trimmed by 0 bases and J by 6 bases, leaving 11 bases between them. The germline V gene encodes CDR1 SGHVS and CDR2 FNYEAQ. CDR3 region: CASSLAPQGHGYTF. The CDR3 region has the DNA TGTGCCAGCAGCTTAGCTCCACAGGGTCATGGCTACACCTTC.

This clone was picked up a small number of times. V usage is TRBV5-4 and J usage is TRBJ1-3; D unresolved. The CDR3 totals 15 residues. The V end lost 0 bases, the J end lost 2 bases, and 9 bases lay between the germline ends. Germline assignment: CDR1 SGHNT and CDR2 YYREEE (reference sequence). CDR3: CASSLDSVTGNTIYF. The CDR3 DNA sequence: TGTGCCAGCAGCTTGGATTCAGTCACTGGAAACACCATATATTTT.

The chain uses TRBV4-2 and TRBJ2-3; 13 bases fit TRBD2. Per the germline V gene, CDR1 is LGHNA and CDR2 is YNFKEQ. The length of the CDR3 is 19 residues. With V trimmed by 0 bases and J by 4 bases, 10 bases remained unmatched. The CDR3 bases are TGTGCCAGCAGCCAAGAACCGACTAGCGGGGGGACGAGGGCAGATACGCAGTATTTT. Encoded protein: CASSQEPTSGGTRADTQYF.

The chain combines TRBV14 with TRBJ1-2; the D gene is possibly TRBD1 (6 bases). V was clipped by 2 bases and J by 5 bases, with 12 bases between them. Germline loops: CDR1 SGHDN, CDR2 FVKESK. The CDR3 consists of 14 residues. CDR3 region: CASSQLDSLYGYTF. CDR3 in DNA: TGTGCCAGCAGCCAACTGGACAGCCTTTATGGCTACACCTTC.

The J gene is TRBJ1-3, the V gene TRBV6-6; D ambiguous. CDR1 is MNHNY, CDR2 SVGAGI, per germline (reference sequence). Trimming stripped 0 bases from V and 0 bases from J, with 9 bases between. This CDR3 has 16 amino acids. CDR3 sequence reads: CASSYSRGNSGNTIYF. The CDR3 nucleotides are TGTGCCAGCAGTTACTCGAGAGGGAACTCTGGAAACACCATATATTTT.

The chain has TRBV18 and TRBJ2-5; TRBD2 aligns across 10 bases. Germline assignment: CDR1 KGHSH and CDR2 LQKENI. V was pared by 0 bases and J by 5 bases, with 3 bases of the junction left unmatched. The CDR3 totals 15 residues. CDR3: CASSPPEAGGETQYF. Here the CDR3 DNA reads TGTGCCAGCTCACCACCTGAAGCGGGAGGGGAGACCCAGTACTTC.

The V gene is TRBV7-2, the J gene TRBJ2-7, with D hard to call. Germline loops: CDR1 SGHTA, CDR2 FQGNSA. The CDR3 is made up of 14 amino acids. V was clipped by 5 bases and J by 7 bases, with 18 bases between them. The CDR3 nucleotides read TGTGCCAGCAGCCCCTTCGACGGCACAGAAGAGCAGTACTTC. Protein product: CASSPFDGTEEQYF. Using reference TRBV7-2 and TRBJ2-7 for the parts outside the CDR3, the full variable domain is GAGVSQSPSNKVTEKGKDVELRCDPISGHTALYWYRQSLGQGLEFLIYFQGNSAPDKSGLPSDRFSAERTGGSVSTLTIQRTQQEDSAVYLCASSPFDGTEEQYFGPGTRLTVT.

The chain combines TRBV27 with TRBJ2-5, with 9 positions matching TRBD1. Matching the DNA end better, TRBJ2-7 makes the J call doubtful. The V gene's germline CDR1 is MNHEY and CDR2 SMNVEV (reference sequence). The length of the CDR3 is 14 residues. The CDR3 bases are TGTGCCAGCAGTTTCGGGACAGGGCCCTACGAGCAGTACTTC. Translated, it gives CASSFGTGPYEQYF.

V gene TRBV5-1 combines with J gene TRBJ2-1, with a tentative D call TRBD1 (5 bases). The CDR3 contains 17 residues. Germline V gives CDR1 SGHRS, CDR2 YFSETQ. V shed 1 base and J shed 6 bases, with 20 bases lying between them. In DNA form, the CDR3 reads TGCGCCAGCAGCTTGAACCCTCCGGAAAAGCAGGGCAATGAGCAGTTCTTC. Its translation: CASSLNPPEKQGNEQFF.

The chain uses TRBV6-6 and TRBJ1-6, with D maybe TRBD1 (6 bases). V dropped 10 bases and J dropped 8 bases, with 24 bases sitting between them. The CDR3 is 16 residues long. CDR1 MNHNY and CDR2 SVGAGI come from the germline V gene (reference sequence). CDR3 residues: CATANTGIYLHSPLHF. The CDR3 DNA sequence: TGTGCCACCGCGAATACAGGGATCTATTTACATTCACCCCTCCACTTT.

J is TRBJ1-3 and V is TRBV9; D gene ambiguous. CDR3 length equals 13 residues. V gave up 3 bases and J gave up 2 bases, with 6 bases separating them. Germline CDR1 SGDLS, CDR2 YYNGEE. The CDR3, as DNA: TGTGCCAGCAGCGACAATGCTGGAAACACCATATATTTT. Protein sequence: CASSDNAGNTIYF.

CDR3 residues: CASSIASGLTDTQYF. The CDR3 DNA sequence: TGCGCCAGCAGCATAGCTAGCGGCCTCACAGATACGCAGTATTTT. This chain connects TRBV5-1 to TRBJ2-3, with 7 bases aligning to TRBD2. With 4 bases clipped from V and 2 bases from J, the junction kept 7 bases outside the gene matches. Germline V CDR1 and CDR2: SGHRS, YFSETQ. The CDR3 sequence is 15 residues long. Full variable domain (rest looked up from reference TRBV5-1 and TRBJ2-3): KAGVTQTPRYLIKTRGQQVTLSCSPISGHRSVSWYQQTPGQGLQFLFEYFSETQRNKGNFPGRFSGRQFSNSRSEMNVSTLELGDSALYLCASSIASGLTDTQYFGPGTRLTVL.

The chain uses TRBV5-1 and TRBJ1-1; no reliable D call. The germline gives CDR1 SGHRS, CDR2 YFSETQ. The V end lost 4 bases, the J end lost 0 bases, and 4 bases lay between the germline ends. This CDR3 comprises 12 residues. The CDR3 loop is CASSLLNTEAFF. The CDR3 DNA reads as TGCGCCAGCAGCCTATTGAACACTGAAGCTTTCTTT.

This chain joins TRBV5-5 and TRBJ1-2; D might be TRBD1 (5 bases). This CDR3 has 14 residues. V lost 2 bases, J lost 4 bases, and 12 bases lay in between. Germline values: CDR1 SGHKS, CDR2 YYEKEE (reference sequence). The CDR3, as DNA: TGTGCCAGCAGCTTACAGGAAATCGGCTATGGCTACACCTTC. Amino acids: CASSLQEIGYGYTF.

J is TRBJ1-5 and V is TRBV5-8, with 11 bases lining up with TRBD1. CDR1 and CDR2 (germline): SGHTS, YDEGEE. This CDR3 has 16 residues. V was pared by 0 bases and J by 6 bases, with 5 bases of the junction left unmatched. The CDR3 protein is CASSLEGTGGSQPQHF. As DNA, the CDR3 is TGTGCCAGCAGCTTGGAGGGGACAGGGGGAAGTCAGCCCCAGCATTTT. Looking up the rest from reference TRBV5-8 and TRBJ1-5 gives the full variable domain: EAGVTQSPTHLIKTRGQQATLRCSPISGHTSVYWYQQALGLGLQFLLWYDEGEERNRGNFPPRFSGRQFPNYSSELNVNALELEDSALYLCASSLEGTGGSQPQHFGDGTRLSIL.

This clone has only a few counts. This chain connects TRBV4-1 to TRBJ1-4; D gene unclear. The V end lost 0 bases, the J end lost 10 bases, and 18 bases lay between the germline ends. The CDR3 totals 16 residues. Germline values: CDR1 MGHRA, CDR2 YSYEKL. The CDR3 loop reads CASSQEWQGDPRKLFF. CDR3 DNA sequence: TGCGCCAGCAGCCAAGAGTGGCAAGGAGACCCCCGAAAACTGTTTTTT.

The chain combines TRBV6-5 with TRBJ1-1; D is possibly TRBD1 (5 bases). This CDR3 spans 14 amino acids. V was shortened by 2 bases and J by 0 bases, with 7 bases between the two germline ends. Germline values: CDR1 MNHEY, CDR2 SVGAGI. The DNA for the CDR3 is TGTGCCAGCAGTTACAGGGGTATGAACACTGAAGCTTTCTTT. This encodes CASSYRGMNTEAFF.

The genes are TRBV5-4 and TRBJ2-1; a weak D match, TRBD2 (5 bases). V was pared by 0 bases and J by 1 base, with 17 bases between. The germline CDR1 and CDR2 sequences are SGHNT and YYREEE (reference sequence). The CDR3 consists of 18 residues. As DNA, the CDR3 is TGTGCCAGCAGCTTGGCGGGATTCGACTATCAATCCTACAATGAGCAGTTCTTC. Protein: CASSLAGFDYQSYNEQFF.

The CDR3 bases are TGTGCCAGCACTTCGACTAGCGGGTATAACGGGGAGCTGTTTTTT. Its protein product is CASTSTSGYNGELFF. The rearrangement uses TRBV25-1 and TRBJ2-2, with 10 positions matching TRBD2. The ends lost 7 bases at V and 7 bases at J; junction bases unmatched: 9. The germline gives CDR1 MGHDK, CDR2 SYGVNS. The CDR3 spans 15 residues.

This clone was counted a single time. The rearrangement joins TRBV7-2 to TRBJ2-3; D gene unclear. Germline CDR1 reads SGHTA; CDR2 reads FQGNSA. The V end lost 5 bases, the J end lost 4 bases, and 10 bases lay between the germline ends. The CDR3 consists of 13 residues. The CDR3 protein is CASSPWSSDTQYF. The DNA for the CDR3 is TGTGCCAGCAGCCCATGGAGTTCAGATACGCAGTATTTT.

The genes are TRBV7-9 and TRBJ1-1; tentative D call: TRBD1 (6 bases). CDR3 length equals 18 residues. Germline loops: CDR1 SEHNR, CDR2 FQNEAQ (reference sequence). V was cut by 2 bases and J by 2 bases, with 21 bases left in between. CDR3: CASSLWGGPGHGNTEAFF. As DNA, the CDR3 is TGTGCCAGCAGCTTATGGGGGGGGCCGGGACATGGAAACACTGAAGCTTTCTTT.

The chain is built from TRBV7-8 and TRBJ2-7, with D tentatively TRBD1 (6 bases). The V and J ends lost 7 bases and 0 bases respectively, with 13 bases between them. This CDR3 has 14 amino acids. Germline assignment: CDR1 SGHVS and CDR2 FQNEAQ. The CDR3, as DNA: TGTGCCAGCAACGGACAGAAAAGCTCCTACGAGCAGTACTTC. Its translation: CASNGQKSSYEQYF.